This is a list of T cell receptor beta chains from one sample in a study of tumor-infiltrating lymphocytes in primary liver carcinoma. TCRdb re-analysed the multiplex PCR reads in MiXCR, keeping a single row per CDR3 protein. The sample has about 130,000 distinct CDR3 sequences; 64% are singletons. Sequenced sample: liver tumor tissue from sampling region 3. These TCRs come from a woman aged 60-70 years with primary liver carcinoma and hepatitis B virus infection. CDR3s include the opening cysteine and the closing phenylalanine or tryptophan. The D gene is left open where the match is weak. Part of the rows lack a size; the others show once, few, many or a class for expanded clones.

d_gene,abundance,v_gene,j_gene,CDR3nt,CDR3aa
.,.,TRBV6-1,TRBJ2-3,TGTGCCAGCAGTACCCAGCGGGTTAGCACAGATACGCAGTATTTT,CASSTQRVSTDTQYF
TRBD2,few,TRBV7-8,TRBJ2-3,TGTGCCAGCAGCTTAGGGGGACTAGCGGGATTCACAGATACGCAGTATTTT,CASSLGGLAGFTDTQYF
TRBD2,many,TRBV12-3/TRBV12-4,TRBJ2-1,TGTGCCAGCAGTCTAGGGACTAGCGGGAGGGCCAGCCTGTTCTTC,CASSLGTSGRASLFF
.,.,TRBV11-2,TRBJ1-6,TGTGCTAGCAGTCAACGGGCAGGGAATAAATCACTCCTCCACTTT,CASSQRAGNKSLLHF
TRBD2,.,TRBV20-1,TRBJ2-1,TGCAGTGCCGTAGCGGGAGCTGGTGAGCAGTTCTTC,CSAVAGAGEQFF
.,.,TRBV28,TRBJ2-1,TGTGTCAGCAGTCAGAGGCAAACCTACAATGAGCAGTTCTTC,CVSSQRQTYNEQFF
.,.,TRBV5-1,TRBJ2-7,TGCGCCAGCATGGTGGGGGCGCCTGGCGAGCAGTACTTC,CASMVGAPGEQYF
.,.,TRBV11-1,TRBJ2-1,TGTGCCAGCAGCACTGGGGGCGTAGGGGATTTCAATGAGCAGTTCTTC,CASSTGGVGDFNEQFF
TRBD1,few,TRBV19,TRBJ1-6,TGTGCCAGTAGTGCGTCGGGACAGATACAGAATTCACCCCTCCACTTT,CASSASGQIQNSPLHF
.,.,TRBV28,TRBJ2-5,TGTGCCAGCTTCGGTCCGGGGACCCAGTACTTC,CASFGPGTQYF
.,many,TRBV6-2/TRBV6-3,TRBJ2-1,TGTGCCAGCAGTTACAATGGGGATGAGCAGTTCTTC,CASSYNGDEQFF
.,many,TRBV6-5,TRBJ2-5,TGTGCCAGCAGCCTTTGGACAGCCAAAGAGACCCAGTACTTC,CASSLWTAKETQYF
.,many,TRBV6-6,TRBJ2-2,TGTGCCAGCAGTTACAGCCAGACCACCGGGGAGCTGTTTTTT,CASSYSQTTGELFF
.,.,TRBV5-1,TRBJ1-5,TGCGCCAGCCGCCGGGACTTGAGTTGGTTGTCCCAGCATTTT,CASRRDLSWLSQHF
TRBD2,.,TRBV29-1,TRBJ2-3,TGCAGCGTTCGTGCGGTGACTAGCGGCAGCACAGATACACAGTATTTT,CSVRAVTSGSTDTQYF
.,many,TRBV12-3/TRBV12-4,TRBJ2-1,TGTGCCAGCAGTTTAGCGGCCACTAATTACAATGAGCAGTTCTTC,CASSLAATNYNEQFF
.,.,TRBV11-2,TRBJ2-2,TGTGCCAGCAGTTTAGATAGGAGTGGGGAGCTGTTCTTT,CASSLDRSGELFF
TRBD2,.,TRBV6-6,TRBJ2-1,TGTGCCAGCAGAACCAGAACGGGAGGGCCCTGCAATGAGCAGTTCTTC,CASRTRTGGPCNEQFF
.,.,TRBV11-2,TRBJ2-5,TGTGCCAGCAGCTCCCCCCGCCAGGGACAAGAGACCCAGTACTTC,CASSSPRQGQETQYF
.,.,TRBV5-6,TRBJ2-7,TGTGCCAGCAACTTGGTGGACATGAATACTTACGAGCAGTACTTC,CASNLVDMNTYEQYF
.,.,TRBV12-3/TRBV12-4,TRBJ2-1,TGTGCCAGCAAGAGCGGTAGCTCCTACAATGAGCAGCTCTTC,CASKSGSSYNEQLF
.,.,TRBV5-5,TRBJ2-5,TGTACCAGCAGCTTCACTGGCAGGGCCCCCGGGACCCAGTGCTTC,CTSSFTGRAPGTQCF